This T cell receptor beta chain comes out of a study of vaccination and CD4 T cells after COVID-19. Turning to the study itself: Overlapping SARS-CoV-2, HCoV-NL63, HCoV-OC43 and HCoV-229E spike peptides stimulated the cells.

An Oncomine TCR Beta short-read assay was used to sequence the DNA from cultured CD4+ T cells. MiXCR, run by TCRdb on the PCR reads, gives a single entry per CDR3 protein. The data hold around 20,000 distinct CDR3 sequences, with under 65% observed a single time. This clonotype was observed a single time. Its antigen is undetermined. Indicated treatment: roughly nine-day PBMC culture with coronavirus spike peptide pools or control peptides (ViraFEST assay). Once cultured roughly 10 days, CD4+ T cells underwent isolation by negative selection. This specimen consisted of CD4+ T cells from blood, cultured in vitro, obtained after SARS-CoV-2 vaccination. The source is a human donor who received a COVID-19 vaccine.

CDR3 nucleotides: TGTGCCAGCAGTTTTAGCAGGGTAAGAGGGATGACGGAAAAACTGTTTTTT. Protein product: CASSFSRVRGMTEKLFF. The chain couples TRBV27 to TRBJ1-4; D might be TRBD1 (5 bases). The ends were cut back, 3 bases at V and 8 bases at J, with 22 bases in the middle. This CDR3 is built from 17 residues. CDR1 and CDR2 (germline): MNHEY, SMNVEV (reference sequence).